The source of this T cell receptor (beta chain) is a study of T cells in Graves' hyperthyroidism and ophthalmopathy. Study-wide background: Staff took peripheral blood when the initial diagnosis was made, before any treatment began. Overall study results and limits: Through a model of 13 V-J features, ophthalmopathy was separated from stable hyperthyroidism. Blood also showed most of the thyroid clonotypes that were expanded above 0.001. For ophthalmopathy, model prediction preceded onset by a median about 6.2 months.

CDR3 length: 13 amino acids. The germline gives CDR1 PRHDT, CDR2 FYEKMQ (reference sequence). Trimming removed 0 bases from V and 4 bases from J, with 6 bases in between. This clonotype was seen ten or more times. Its antigen is not identified. There were TCR beta CDR3 regions amplified from RNA transcripts. The HTBI primer set drove a first-round RT-PCR of the TCR CDR3. TCRdb processed the multiplex PCR reads anew with MiXCR; each CDR3 protein has one entry. This sample has roughly 150,000 distinct CDR3 sequences; 8% to 9.5% occur once, and the top ten carry around 21%. The rearrangement uses TRBV13 and TRBJ1-1, with D uncertain. The TCR sequence derives from a woman aged 18-29 years with Graves' hyperthyroidism that later progressed to Graves' ophthalmopathy. What was sequenced was blood. CDR3 residues: CASSLGFSTEAFF. The DNA for the CDR3 is TGTGCCAGCAGCTTAGGGTTTAGCACTGAAGCTTTCTTT.